This record looks at one T cell receptor beta chain sequence and its context. MiXCR, run by TCRdb on the RACE reads, gives a single entry per CDR3 protein. The sample shows 200,000 to 300,000 distinct CDR3 sequences, approximately 8.6% of them seen only once. Noted time point: pre-sensitization, week 0. Treatment in this sample: therapeutic diphenylcyclopropenone sensitization with weekly scalp DPC. The J segment lost 4 bases and the V segment lost 1 base, leaving 5 bases of the junction unmatched. The CDR3 has 16 residues. Per the germline V gene, CDR1 is SGHRS and CDR2 is YFSETQ. This entry comes from a study of human T cells and chemical hapten exposure.

The gene calls are TRBV5-1 and TRBJ2-5, with TRBD1 identical over 12 bases. Sequencing was performed on whole blood, taken in connection with sensitization to the hapten diphenylcyclopropenone (DPC). This clonotype was sampled from a woman between 35 and 50 years old with alopecia areata. Some clones in this sample may be carry-over from other donors' samples. The CDR3 spells CASSLPGQGARETQYF. The CDR3 DNA reads as TGCGCCAGCAGCTTGCCGGGACAGGGGGCGCGAGAGACCCAGTACTTC.